This section outlines one T cell receptor (beta chain) sequence together with its context. Its antigen target is currently unknown. The input lacks base qualities; no much larger clone sits a single base away. This entry is derived from a study of cytomegalovirus exposure and HLA in healthy donors (dated by TCRdb to about 2017). In terms of the full investigation: An earlier analysis of approximately 600 of the donors reported about 250 Gb of sequence data and 100 million to 130 million unique TCR beta sequences from approximately 180 million T cells. A handful of DR-DQ haplotypes were handled as single units for association and clustering because linkage in the cohort was strong. Across under 500 genotyped donors of the cohort, an average of about 220,000 unique TCR beta nucleotide sequences per donor were sequenced, and around 19% of those sequences were non-productive. To decide whether each TCR beta V gene segment behaved as functional or pseudogenic, an earlier analysis of some 540 of the donors relied on high-throughput TCR beta sequencing. A later analysis re-examined previously published TCR beta repertoires from about 700 donors and added high-resolution HLA genotyping to investigate patterns of TCR occurrence. High-throughput TCR immunosequencing, statistical association of individual TCRs with disease status, and machine learning were combined to predict cytomegalovirus infection status. The study was designed to test whether signatures of past pathogen exposure could be identified by cataloging public T cell receptors. Typing coverage differed by locus: A, B, C, DRB1 and DQB1 were typed in roughly 620-630 donors, DQA1 in about 550, DPA1 in around 600, and DPB1 in roughly 470. Alongside the repertoire data, information on donor age, sex, ethnicity and CMV serostatus was compiled. The later analysis used no new phenotypic data to find candidate immune exposures, relying instead on TCR beta sequences and their occurrence across donors. Every discovery cohort repertoire had been produced on one sequencing platform. Using immunosequencing, the study profiled T cell repertoires from 640 or so subjects and related those repertoires to cytomegalovirus serostatus. About 280 gigabases of sequencing data and approximately 92 million unique TCR sequences made up an early release that covered 640 HLA-typed donors. In a later genetic analysis, genome-wide SNP genotypes for about 55% of the 666 donors were used, and that subset was treated as a discovery cohort. Along with the roughly 670-subject first cohort, a separate validation cohort of approximately 110 different subjects was used. Of the 300 to 500 genotyped donors, approximately 81% were placed in the genetic ancestry cluster associated with self-reported Caucasian donors. Both class I and class II loci were covered by HLA typing, at four-digit resolution.

The cohort comprised some 700 healthy bone marrow donors. Cohort members were all nominally healthy when sampled, although unrecorded immune exposures were likely present. The donor was CMV seropositive and was included in the group of approximately 300 seropositive cohort members. Every donor gave a peripheral blood sample, and the peripheral blood mononuclear cells from that sample were used for TCR beta sequencing. Genomic DNA was extracted from the blood cell samples with the Qiagen DNeasy Blood Extraction Kit. Library preparation used the immunoSEQ multiplex PCR assay. For the multiplex PCR, a mixture combining 60 forward primers for TCR Vbeta segments and 13 reverse primers for TCR Jbeta segments was used. The CDR3 region of rearranged TCR beta genes was amplified from genomic DNA with a multiplex PCR assay. On the Illumina HiSeq System, the amplified TCR beta libraries were sequenced as 87-base-pair reads. The study's processing was this. A later analysis tallied 70 million to 100 million unique TCR beta chains across the 640 or so repertoires, and about 10 million of those chains were shared by two or more donors. A nearest-neighbor algorithm error-corrected the raw reads and collapsed the reads into unique sequences, merging closely related sequences to remove PCR and sequencing errors. CDR3 sequences were aligned to IMGT reference sequences to assign V, D and J gene segments. For a sequence to be retained, at least a six-nucleotide match to both a V gene segment and a J gene segment was required. A rearrangement counted as productive if the CDR3 had no stop codons and remained in frame with V and J, and every other rearrangement counted as non-productive. Following IMGT convention, CDR3 was defined as the stretch from the second conserved V-encoded cysteine up to the conserved J-encoded phenylalanine. The earlier analysis of 587 of the donors excluded sequences that lacked an unambiguous match to a single V gene segment. An earlier analysis of around 600 of the donors classified V segments as functional when productive rearrangements were above 56.7% and as segregating when the standard deviation between donors was above 5%. A statistical classification framework was built to diagnose cytomegalovirus status from the catalog of TCR beta chain sequences. In a later analysis, TCR nucleotide sequences were compared against IMGT/GENE-DB human TR gene sequences so that V and J genes could be assigned. The TCRdist pipeline was used in a later analysis to assign CDR3 sequences and most-parsimonious VDJ recombination scenarios. In a later analysis, every TCR beta chain was defined by the combination of its CDR3 amino acid sequence and its V-gene family, and reads without a unique V-gene family were dropped. To address suspected cross-contamination and a sequencing artifact, a later analysis removed roughly 580 highly shared, low-generation-probability nucleotide sequences. For each public chain, a later analysis derived a clonal expansion index from normalized ranks of inferred template counts within each repertoire. In a later analysis, generation probabilities were computed with a VDJ recombination model fitted to out-of-frame rearrangements, and the resulting probabilities were checked against IGoR. In a later analysis, TCR-TCR, TCR-HLA and TCR-CMV co-occurrence was scored with hypergeometric tests, and a repertoire-size bias correction was applied to TCR pairs. To estimate false discovery rates, a later analysis permuted the HLA or CMV assignments 20 times. In a later analysis, co-occurring TCRs were grouped with DBSCAN, and TCRdist sequence similarity was added when clustering was performed within HLA-allele-positive subsets. Repertoires with fewer than 30,000 or more than 120,000 public chains were left out of co-occurrence clustering, as were about five repertoires with anomalous nucleotide sharing. TCRdb obtained this table from immuneACCESS and retained in-frame rearrangements with V and J assigned. These tables miss some clones; where compared with another copy, unresolved V genes account for less than half of the shortfall, and the remainder is unexplained. That table supplies the V and J calls and clone size; D and trimming were determined from the DNA. The sample has over 200,000 clones on record, 77% of them singletons. The ten top clones hold roughly 2.5% of the sample.

Trimming takes 3 bases from V and 5 bases from J, and the germline ends sit 17 bases apart. The cysteine opens and the phenylalanine closes a CDR3 of 15 amino acids. The DNA shown is the 45-base CDR3, in frame from base 1. The germline V gene (reference sequence) sets CDR1 to MNHEY and CDR2 to SMNVEV. Study-level results and caveats: V-gene and J-gene trimming of TCR beta chains was associated with a missense DCLRE1C variant in a later genetic analysis, and the association was replicated in an independent cohort. A cluster of highly shared sequence variants was judged likely to be a technical artifact of the sequencing pipeline. A later analysis reported that several top co-occurrence clusters appeared linked to parvovirus B19, influenza, CMV and Epstein-Barr virus. While some public TCRs were present in many individuals, most TCR sequences turned up only very rarely across donors. Three of the identified cytomegalovirus-associated TCR beta chains were confirmed in vitro to be specific for cytomegalovirus antigens. A further reported finding was that TCR beta sequences accurately predicted the HLA-A and HLA-B alleles for most subjects in the first cohort. When HLA alleles, especially DR and DQ, strongly co-occurred, attributing TCR associations to individual alleles was difficult. A total of some 180 TCR beta chains were listed by the study as associated with cytomegalovirus. In an earlier analysis of several hundred of the donors, most TCR beta V segments were observed in productive rearrangements about 90% or about 30% of the time, broadly matching IMGT annotations. In a later analysis, 16,951 TCR beta sequences were associated with specific HLA alleles at a false discovery rate of 0.05. Sequencing depth was assumed to be roughly uniform across donors in the presence/absence analyses, though that assumption may not hold. The authors suggested that the approach could potentially be generalized to other disease states and immunological phenotypes. A later analysis found that HLA-associated TCR beta chains were more clonally expanded and had lower generation probabilities than equally common non-associated chains. The earlier analysis of about 600 of the donors excluded roughly 17 rarely observed V segments, including chromosome 9 orphons, because counts were too low. Because some donors lacked HLA typing at each locus, the association tests relied only on the typed subset. Correlated functional status among segregating V segments might be attributable to linkage disequilibrium, but an unknown experimental factor could not be ruled out. According to a later genetic analysis, donors in an Asian-associated ancestry cluster had fewer N-insertions in productive TCRs than the roughly 700-donor mean. A later analysis found that most CMV-associated TCR beta chains appeared HLA-restricted, with HLA associations seemingly driven largely by CMV exposure. According to a later analysis, TCR association rates differed among HLA loci, with DRB1 alleles showing the most associated TCRs and HLA-C alleles showing the fewest. The classifier was reported to diagnose cytomegalovirus status with high specificity and sensitivity in both the original cohort and the validation cohort. Some IMGT-functional V segments, including TRBV6-2 and TRBV6-3, could not be told apart with the 87-base-pair reads, so those segments were excluded. The only immune exposure information available for the cohort was CMV serostatus. In this cohort, only TCR beta chains were sequenced, and detectable features were limited by the absence of alpha or paired-chain data.

The chain joins TRBV27 to TRBJ2-7; the D segment could be TRBD1, given 6 matching bases. Input material: PBMCs. The clonotype was recovered from a woman aged 55-75 years in good health and CMV-seropositive. The nucleotide sequence is TGTGCCAGCAGTTTGTCCACAGGGTATGGGCACGAGCAGTACTTC. Translated, this is CASSLSTGYGHEQYF.